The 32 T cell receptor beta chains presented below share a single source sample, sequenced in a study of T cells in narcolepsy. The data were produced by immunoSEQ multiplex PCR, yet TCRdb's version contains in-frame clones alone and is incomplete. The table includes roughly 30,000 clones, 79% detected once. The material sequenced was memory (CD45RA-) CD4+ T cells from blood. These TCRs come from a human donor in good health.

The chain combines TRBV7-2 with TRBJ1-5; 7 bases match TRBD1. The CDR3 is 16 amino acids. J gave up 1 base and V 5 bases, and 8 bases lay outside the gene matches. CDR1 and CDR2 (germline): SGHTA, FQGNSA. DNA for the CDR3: TGTGCCAGCAGCCTCGGGACAGTTATAAGCAATCAGCCCCAGCATTTT. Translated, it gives CASSLGTVISNQPQHF.

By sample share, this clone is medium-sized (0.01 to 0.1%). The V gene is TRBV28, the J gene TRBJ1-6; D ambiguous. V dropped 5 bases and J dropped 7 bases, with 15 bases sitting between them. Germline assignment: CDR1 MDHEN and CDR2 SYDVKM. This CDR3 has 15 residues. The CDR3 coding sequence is TGTGCCAGCAGTCCCCTGGTATTTATGAATTCACCCCTCCACTTT. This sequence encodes CASSPLVFMNSPLHF.

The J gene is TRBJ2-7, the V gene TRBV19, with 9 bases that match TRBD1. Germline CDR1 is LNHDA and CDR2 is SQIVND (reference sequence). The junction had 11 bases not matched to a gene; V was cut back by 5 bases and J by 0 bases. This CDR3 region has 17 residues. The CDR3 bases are TGTGCCAGTAGTCTAAGGGCGGGGACAGGGCGCTCCTACGAGCAGTACTTC. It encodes CASSLRAGTGRSYEQYF.

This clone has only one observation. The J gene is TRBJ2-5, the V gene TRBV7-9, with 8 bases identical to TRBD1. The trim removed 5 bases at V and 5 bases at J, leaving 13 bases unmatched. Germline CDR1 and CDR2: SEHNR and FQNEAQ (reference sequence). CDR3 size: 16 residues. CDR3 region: CASSPKYRGERETQYF. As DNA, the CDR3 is TGTGCCAGCAGCCCAAAGTACAGGGGGGAGAGGGAGACCCAGTACTTC.

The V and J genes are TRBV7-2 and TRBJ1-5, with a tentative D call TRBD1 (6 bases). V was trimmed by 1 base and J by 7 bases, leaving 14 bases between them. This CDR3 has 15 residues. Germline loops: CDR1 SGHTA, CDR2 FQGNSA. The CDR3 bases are TGTGCCAGCAGCTTAGTCCCAACGGGGGGCCAGCCCCAGCATTTT. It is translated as CASSLVPTGGQPQHF.

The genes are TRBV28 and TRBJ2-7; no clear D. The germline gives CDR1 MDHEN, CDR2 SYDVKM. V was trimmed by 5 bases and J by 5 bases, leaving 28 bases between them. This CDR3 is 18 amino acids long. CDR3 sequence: CASSPIPGKGIRADEQYF. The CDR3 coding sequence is TGTGCCAGCAGTCCAATCCCCGGTAAGGGAATTCGGGCAGACGAGCAGTACTTC. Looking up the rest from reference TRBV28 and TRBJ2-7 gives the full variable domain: DVKVTQSSRYLVKRTGEKVFLECVQDMDHENMFWYRQDPGLGLRLIYFSYDVKMKEKGDIPEGYSVSREKKERFSLILESASTNQTSMYLCASSPIPGKGIRADEQYFGPGTRLTVT.

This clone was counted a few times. The CDR3 DNA sequence: TGCAGCGCCCGGGACAGGGGGCTCGGTGAGCAGTTCTTC. This codes for CSARDRGLGEQFF. The chain is built from TRBV29-1 and TRBJ2-1; 12 bases match TRBD1. V gave up 7 bases and J gave up 9 bases; unmatched junction bases: 7. The CDR3 consists of 13 residues. Germline V CDR1 and CDR2: SQVTM, ANQGSEA.

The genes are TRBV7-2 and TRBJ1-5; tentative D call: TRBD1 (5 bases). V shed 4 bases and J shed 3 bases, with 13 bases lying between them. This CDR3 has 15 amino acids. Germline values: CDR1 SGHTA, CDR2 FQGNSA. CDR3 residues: CASSWGMGLNQPQHF. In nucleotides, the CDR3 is TGTGCCAGCAGCTGGGGGATGGGCCTCAATCAGCCCCAGCATTTT.

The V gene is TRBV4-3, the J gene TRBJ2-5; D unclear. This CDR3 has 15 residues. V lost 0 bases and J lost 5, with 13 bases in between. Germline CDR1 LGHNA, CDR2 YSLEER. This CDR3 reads CASSQDRKSRETQYF. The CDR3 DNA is TGCGCCAGCAGCCAAGATCGGAAGTCGAGGGAGACCCAGTACTTC.

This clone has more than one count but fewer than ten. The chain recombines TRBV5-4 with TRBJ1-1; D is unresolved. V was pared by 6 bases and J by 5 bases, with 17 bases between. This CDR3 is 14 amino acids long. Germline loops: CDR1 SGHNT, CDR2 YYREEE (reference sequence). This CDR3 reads CASNIGGVGTEAFF. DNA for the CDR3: TGTGCCAGCAACATCGGCGGGGTAGGGACTGAAGCTTTCTTT. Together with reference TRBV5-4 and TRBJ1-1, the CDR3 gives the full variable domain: ETGVTQSPTHLIKTRGQQVTLRCSSQSGHNTVSWYQQALGQGPQFIFQYYREEENGRGNFPPRFSGLQFPNYSSELNVNALELDDSALYLCASNIGGVGTEAFFGQGTRLTVV.

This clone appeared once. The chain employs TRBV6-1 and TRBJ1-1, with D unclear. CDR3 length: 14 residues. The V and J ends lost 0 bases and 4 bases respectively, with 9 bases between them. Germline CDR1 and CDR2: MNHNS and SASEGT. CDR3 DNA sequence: TGTGCCAGCAGTGAAGCGGGCCCGGGCACTGAAGCTTTCTTT. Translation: CASSEAGPGTEAFF.

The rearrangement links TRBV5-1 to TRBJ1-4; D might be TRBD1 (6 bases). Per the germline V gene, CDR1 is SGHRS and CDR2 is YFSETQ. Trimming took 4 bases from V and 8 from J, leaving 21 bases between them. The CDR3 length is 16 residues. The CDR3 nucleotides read TGCGCCAGCAGCCCGGGGGGGCAGGGGCCGATAGAAAAACTGTTTTTT. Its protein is CASSPGGQGPIEKLFF.

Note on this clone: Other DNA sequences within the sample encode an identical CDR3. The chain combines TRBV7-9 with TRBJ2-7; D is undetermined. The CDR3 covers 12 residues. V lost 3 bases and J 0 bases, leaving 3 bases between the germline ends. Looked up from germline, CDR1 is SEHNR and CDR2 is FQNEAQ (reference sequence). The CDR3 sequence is CASSFSSYEQYF. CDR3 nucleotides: TGTGCCAGCAGCTTTAGCTCCTACGAGCAGTACTTC. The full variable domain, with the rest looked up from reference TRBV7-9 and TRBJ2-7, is DTGVSQNPRHKITKRGQNVTFRCDPISEHNRLYWYRQTLGQGPEFLTYFQNEAQLEKSRLLSDRFSAERPKGSFSTLEIQRTEQGDSAMYLCASSFSSYEQYFGPGTRLTVT.

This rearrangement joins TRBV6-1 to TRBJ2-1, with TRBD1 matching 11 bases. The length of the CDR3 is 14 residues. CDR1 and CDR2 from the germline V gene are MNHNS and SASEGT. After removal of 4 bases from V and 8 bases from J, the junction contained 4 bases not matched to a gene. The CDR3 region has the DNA TGTGCCAGCAGTGGGACAGGGGGCTGGGATGAGCAGTTCTTC. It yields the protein CASSGTGGWDEQFF.

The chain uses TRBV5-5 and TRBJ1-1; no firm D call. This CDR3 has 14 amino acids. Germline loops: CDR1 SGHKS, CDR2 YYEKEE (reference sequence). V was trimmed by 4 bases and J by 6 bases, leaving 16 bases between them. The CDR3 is CASSPLPGSAEAFF. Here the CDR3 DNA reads TGTGCCAGCAGCCCTCTCCCGGGCAGTGCTGAAGCTTTCTTT.

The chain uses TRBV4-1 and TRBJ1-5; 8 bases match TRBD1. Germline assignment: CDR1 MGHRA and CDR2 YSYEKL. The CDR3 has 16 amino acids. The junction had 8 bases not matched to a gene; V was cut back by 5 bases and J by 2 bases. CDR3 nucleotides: TGCGCCAGCAGCTACGCGGGGGGACAGGGCAATCAGCCCCAGCATTTT. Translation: CASSYAGGQGNQPQHF.

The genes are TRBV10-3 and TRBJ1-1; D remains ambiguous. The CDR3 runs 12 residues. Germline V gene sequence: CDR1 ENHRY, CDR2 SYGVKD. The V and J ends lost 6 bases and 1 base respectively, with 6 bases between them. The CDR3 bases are TGTGCCATCAGGGGAGGGAACACTGAAGCTTTCTTT. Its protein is CAIRGGNTEAFF.

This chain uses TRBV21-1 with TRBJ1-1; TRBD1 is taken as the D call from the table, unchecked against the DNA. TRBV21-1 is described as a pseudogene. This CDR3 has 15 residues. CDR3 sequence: CASSTRTGKNTEAFF. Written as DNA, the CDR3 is TGTGCCAGCAGCACGAGGACAGGAAAAAACACTGAAGCTTTCTTT.

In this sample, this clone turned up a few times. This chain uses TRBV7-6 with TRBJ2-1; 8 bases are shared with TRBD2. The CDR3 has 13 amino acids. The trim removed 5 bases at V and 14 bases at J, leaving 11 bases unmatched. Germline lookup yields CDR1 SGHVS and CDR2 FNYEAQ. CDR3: CASSTQLAERKFF. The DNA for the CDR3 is TGTGCCAGCAGCACCCAACTAGCGGAGAGGAAGTTCTTC.

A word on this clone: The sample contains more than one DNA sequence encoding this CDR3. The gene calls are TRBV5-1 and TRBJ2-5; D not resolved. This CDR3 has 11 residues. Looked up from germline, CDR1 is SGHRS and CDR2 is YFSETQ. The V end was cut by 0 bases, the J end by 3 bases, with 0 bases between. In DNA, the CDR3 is TGCGCCAGCAGCTTGGAAGAGACCCAGTACTTC. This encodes CASSLEETQYF.

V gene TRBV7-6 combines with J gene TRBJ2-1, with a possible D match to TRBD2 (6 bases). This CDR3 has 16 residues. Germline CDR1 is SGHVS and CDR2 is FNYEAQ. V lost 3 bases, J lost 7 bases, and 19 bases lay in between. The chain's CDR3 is CASSFSTRSPQNEQFF. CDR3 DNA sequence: TGTGCCAGCAGCTTTTCGACTAGGAGTCCTCAAAATGAGCAGTTCTTC.

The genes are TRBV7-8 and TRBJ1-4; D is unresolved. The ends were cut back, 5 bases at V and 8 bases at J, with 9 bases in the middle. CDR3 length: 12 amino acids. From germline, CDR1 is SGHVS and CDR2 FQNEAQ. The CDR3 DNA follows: TGTGCCAGCAGCGGGATAGAGGAAAAACTGTTTTTT. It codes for CASSGIEEKLFF.

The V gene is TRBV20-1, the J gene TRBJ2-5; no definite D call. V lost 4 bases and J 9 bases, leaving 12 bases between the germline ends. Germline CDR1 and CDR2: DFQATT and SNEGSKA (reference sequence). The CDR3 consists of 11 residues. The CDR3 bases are TGCAGTGCTAAAATTATCGAGGCCCAGTACTTC. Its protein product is CSAKIIEAQYF.

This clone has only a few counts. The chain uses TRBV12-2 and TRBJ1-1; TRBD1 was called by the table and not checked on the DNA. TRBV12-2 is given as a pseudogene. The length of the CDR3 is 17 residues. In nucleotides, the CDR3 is TGTGCAAGTCGCTTAGCGGTTAGGGACAGGGGGACCACTGAAGCTTTCTTT. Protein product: CASRLAVRDRGTTEAFF.

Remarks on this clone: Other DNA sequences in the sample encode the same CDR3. The CDR3 sequence is CASSSQGRRNTEAFF. The CDR3 DNA reads as TGTGCCAGCAGTTCACAGGGGAGGAGGAACACTGAAGCTTTCTTT. The chain has TRBV28 and TRBJ1-1; TRBD1 matches 7 bases. This CDR3 is built from 15 residues. CDR1 and CDR2 from the germline V gene are MDHEN and SYDVKM. V lost 4 bases to trimming and J lost 1 base; unmatched junction nucleotides: 6.

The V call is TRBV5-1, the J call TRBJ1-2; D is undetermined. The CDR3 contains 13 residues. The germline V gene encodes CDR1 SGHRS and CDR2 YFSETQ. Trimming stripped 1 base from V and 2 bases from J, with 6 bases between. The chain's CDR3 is CASSLTANYGYTF. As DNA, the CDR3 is TGCGCCAGCAGCTTGACCGCCAACTATGGCTACACCTTC.

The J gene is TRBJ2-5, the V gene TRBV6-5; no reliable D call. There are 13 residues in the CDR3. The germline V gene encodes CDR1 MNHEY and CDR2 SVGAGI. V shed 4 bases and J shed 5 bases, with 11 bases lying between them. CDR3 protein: CASSFLFGETQYF. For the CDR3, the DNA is TGTGCCAGCAGTTTCCTTTTTGGGGAGACCCAGTACTTC.

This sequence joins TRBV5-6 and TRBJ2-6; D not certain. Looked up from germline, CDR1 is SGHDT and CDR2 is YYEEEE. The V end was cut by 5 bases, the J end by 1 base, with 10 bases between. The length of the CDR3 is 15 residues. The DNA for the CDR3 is TGTGCCAGCAGTTTCACCCAATCTGGGGCCAACGTCCTGACTTTC. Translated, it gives CASSFTQSGANVLTF.

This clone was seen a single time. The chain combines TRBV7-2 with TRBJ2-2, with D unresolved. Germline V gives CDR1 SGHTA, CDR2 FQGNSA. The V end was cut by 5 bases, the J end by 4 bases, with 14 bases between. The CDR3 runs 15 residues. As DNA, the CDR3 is TGTGCCAGCAGCCCTCAGCAATGGGGCACCGGGGAGCTGTTTTTT. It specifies CASSPQQWGTGELFF.

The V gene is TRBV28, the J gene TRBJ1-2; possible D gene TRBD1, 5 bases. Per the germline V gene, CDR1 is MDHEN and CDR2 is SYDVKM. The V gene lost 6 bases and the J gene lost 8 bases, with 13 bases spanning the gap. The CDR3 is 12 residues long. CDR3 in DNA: TGTGCCAGCAGAGACGGCAGGGTGGGCTACACCTTC. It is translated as CASRDGRVGYTF.

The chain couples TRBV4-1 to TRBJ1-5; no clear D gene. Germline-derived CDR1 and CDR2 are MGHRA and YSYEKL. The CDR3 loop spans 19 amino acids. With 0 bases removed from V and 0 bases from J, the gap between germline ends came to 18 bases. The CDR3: CASSQDEGWAVDSNQPQHF. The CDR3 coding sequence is TGCGCCAGCAGCCAAGATGAAGGGTGGGCAGTTGATAGCAATCAGCCCCAGCATTTT.

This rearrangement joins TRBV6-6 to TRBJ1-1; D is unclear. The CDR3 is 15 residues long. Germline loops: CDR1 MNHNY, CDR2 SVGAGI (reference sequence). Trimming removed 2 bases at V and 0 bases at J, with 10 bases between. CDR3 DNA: TGTGCCAGCAGTTACGGTTCAGATATGAACACTGAAGCTTTCTTT. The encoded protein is CASSYGSDMNTEAFF.